A selection of T cell receptor beta chains follows, all from one sample in a study of T-cell reconstitution after alpha-beta-depleted transplantation in children. TCRdb used MiXCR to reprocess the PCR reads, holding one entry per CDR3 protein. The table includes 280,000 or so distinct CDR3 sequences, roughly 10% detected once. Material: peripheral blood, obtained 180 days after TCRalphabeta/CD19-depleted stem cell transplant. These receptors all come from a male patient aged 2-15 years who had a stem cell transplant for chronic granulomatous disease, so the T cells may come from the graft donor. Both conserved end residues are part of each CDR3. The D gene is left open where the match is weak. The listing skips clone size in some rows; elsewhere it reads once, few, many or a size class.

TRBJ2-7 | TRBV4-3 | - | many | TGCGCCAGCAGCCAATTTGTCCCCTCGGACTCAAGCACAAACGAGCAGTACTTC | CASSQFVPSDSSTNEQYF
TRBJ2-2 | TRBV10-2 | - | many | TGCGCCAGCAGTGAGCGGGAGTCCGGGGAGCTGTTTTTT | CASSERESGELFF
TRBJ2-7 | TRBV7-2 | - | many | TGTGCCAGCAGCTTACAGGGGAGGTCCTACGAGCAGTACTTC | CASSLQGRSYEQYF
TRBJ2-1 | TRBV12-3/TRBV12-4 | - | many | TGTGCCAGCAGTTTGTGGACAGTCTACAATGAGCAATTCTTC | CASSLWTVYNEQFF
TRBJ2-1 | TRBV27 | - | many | TGTGCCAGCAGTTTGAGAGGGGCGTCCTACAATGAGCAGTTCTTC | CASSLRGASYNEQFF
TRBJ1-5 | TRBV28 | - | many | TGTGCCAGCAGTTCTGGTCGGCAGCCTAATCAGCCCCAGCATTTT | CASSSGRQPNQPQHF
TRBJ2-7 | TRBV7-2 | TRBD2 | many | TGTGCCAGCAGCTTGATTCGGCTAGCGGGAGGGGGTGAGCAGTACTTC | CASSLIRLAGGGEQYF
TRBJ2-5 | TRBV20-1 | TRBD1 | many | TGCAGTGCTAACAGAGAGTCAGGGAAGGGGGCAGAGACCCAGTACTTC | CSANRESGKGAETQYF
TRBJ2-4 | TRBV12-3/TRBV12-4 | - | many | TGTGCCAGCAGTGGACGTACACTAGCCAAAAACATTCAGTACTTC | CASSGRTLAKNIQYF
TRBJ2-7 | TRBV7-2 | - | - | TGTGCCAGCAGCCGATGGGGGAGCTACGAGCAGTACTTC | CASSRWGSYEQYF
TRBJ2-1 | TRBV20-1 | - | many | TGCAGTGCTAGAGATCTGGGCGGAGGTAACTACAATGAGCAGTTCTTC | CSARDLGGGNYNEQFF
TRBJ2-1 | TRBV29-1 | TRBD2 | many | TGCAGCGTTGAAGTACTAGCGGGATTCAATGAGCAGTTCTTC | CSVEVLAGFNEQFF
TRBJ2-7 | TRBV20-1 | - | many | TGCAGTGCTAGTCGGGAAAGCTACGAGCAGTACTTC | CSASRESYEQYF
TRBJ1-5 | TRBV12-3/TRBV12-4 | - | many | TGTGCCAGCACTCCGACCCGGAATCAGCCCCAGCATTTT | CASTPTRNQPQHF
TRBJ2-3 | TRBV27 | - | many | TGTGCCAGCAGTTTAGGGGGGCGCTCGACAGATACGCAGTATTTT | CASSLGGRSTDTQYF
TRBJ2-3 | TRBV12-3/TRBV12-4 | - | many | TGTGCCAGCAGTTTGGTACTGCAAGCGACTAGCACAGATACGCAGTATTTT | CASSLVLQATSTDTQYF
TRBJ2-5 | TRBV5-1 | TRBD2 | many | TGCGCCAGCAGCTCCTCCGGGACTACCCAAGAGACCCAGTACTTC | CASSSSGTTQETQYF
TRBJ2-1 | TRBV29-1 | - | many | TGCAGCGTTGACAGTAGGGGGGAAAAAACAAGGACCTACAATGAGCAGTTCTTC | CSVDSRGEKTRTYNEQFF
TRBJ2-3 | TRBV2 | - | - | TGTGCCAGCAGTGAAGGGTATGGCCTAGATACAGATACGCAGTATTTT | CASSEGYGLDTDTQYF
TRBJ1-2 | TRBV15 | - | many | TGTGCCACCAGCAGAGATTTCGGACAGCCCTGGTGCTACACCTTC | CATSRDFGQPWCYTF
TRBJ2-1 | TRBV4-1 | - | few | TGCGCCAGCAGCCAAGATCCGGTTAGCCATGAGCAGTTCTTC | CASSQDPVSHEQFF
TRBJ2-5 | TRBV13 | - | many | TGTGCCAGCAGCACCGGACCAGAAGAGACCCAGTACTTC | CASSTGPEETQYF
TRBJ2-7 | TRBV5-1 | TRBD1 | many | TGCGCCAGCGCCGGACAGGCCGCCTACGAGCAGTACTTC | CASAGQAAYEQYF
TRBJ2-1 | TRBV19 | TRBD2 | - | TGTGCCAGTAGTTTTTTAGCGGGGGGGCCTTCCTTC | CASSFLAGGPSF